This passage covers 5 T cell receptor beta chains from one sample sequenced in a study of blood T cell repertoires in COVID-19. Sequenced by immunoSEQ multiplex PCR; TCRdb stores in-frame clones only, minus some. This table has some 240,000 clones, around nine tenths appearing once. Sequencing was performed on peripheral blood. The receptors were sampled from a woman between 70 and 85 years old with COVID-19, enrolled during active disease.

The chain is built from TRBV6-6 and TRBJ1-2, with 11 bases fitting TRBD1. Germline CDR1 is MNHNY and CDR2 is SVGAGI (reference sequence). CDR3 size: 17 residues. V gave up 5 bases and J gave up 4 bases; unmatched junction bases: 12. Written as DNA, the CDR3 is TGTGCCAGCAGTCCTTCGATCCGGACAGGGGGCCGCTATGGCTACACCTTC. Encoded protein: CASSPSIRTGGRYGYTF.

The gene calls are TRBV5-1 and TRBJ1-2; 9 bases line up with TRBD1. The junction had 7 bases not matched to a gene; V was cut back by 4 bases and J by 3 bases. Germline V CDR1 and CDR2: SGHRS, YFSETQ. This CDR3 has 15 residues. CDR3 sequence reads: CASSNLQGADYGYTF. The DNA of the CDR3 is TGCGCCAGCAGCAACCTACAGGGGGCGGACTATGGCTACACCTTC.

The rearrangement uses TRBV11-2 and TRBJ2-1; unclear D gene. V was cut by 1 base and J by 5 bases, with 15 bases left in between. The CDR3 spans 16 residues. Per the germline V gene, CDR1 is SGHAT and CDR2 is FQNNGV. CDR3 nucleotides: TGTGCCAGCAGCTTAGTCTTGTCCTACCTACACAATGAGCAGTTCTTC. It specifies CASSLVLSYLHNEQFF.

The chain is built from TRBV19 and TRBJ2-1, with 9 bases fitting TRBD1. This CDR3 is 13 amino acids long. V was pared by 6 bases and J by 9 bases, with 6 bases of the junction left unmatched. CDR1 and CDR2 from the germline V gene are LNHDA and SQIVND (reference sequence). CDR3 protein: CASRARTGVEQFF. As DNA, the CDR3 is TGTGCCAGTAGAGCCCGGACAGGGGTTGAGCAGTTCTTC.

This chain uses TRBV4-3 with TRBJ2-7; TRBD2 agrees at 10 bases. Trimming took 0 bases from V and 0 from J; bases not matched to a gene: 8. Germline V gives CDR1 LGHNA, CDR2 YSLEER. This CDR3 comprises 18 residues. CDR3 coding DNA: TGCGCCAGCAGCCAAGATCTAGGACTAGCGGTAACCTCCTACGAGCAGTACTTC. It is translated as CASSQDLGLAVTSYEQYF.